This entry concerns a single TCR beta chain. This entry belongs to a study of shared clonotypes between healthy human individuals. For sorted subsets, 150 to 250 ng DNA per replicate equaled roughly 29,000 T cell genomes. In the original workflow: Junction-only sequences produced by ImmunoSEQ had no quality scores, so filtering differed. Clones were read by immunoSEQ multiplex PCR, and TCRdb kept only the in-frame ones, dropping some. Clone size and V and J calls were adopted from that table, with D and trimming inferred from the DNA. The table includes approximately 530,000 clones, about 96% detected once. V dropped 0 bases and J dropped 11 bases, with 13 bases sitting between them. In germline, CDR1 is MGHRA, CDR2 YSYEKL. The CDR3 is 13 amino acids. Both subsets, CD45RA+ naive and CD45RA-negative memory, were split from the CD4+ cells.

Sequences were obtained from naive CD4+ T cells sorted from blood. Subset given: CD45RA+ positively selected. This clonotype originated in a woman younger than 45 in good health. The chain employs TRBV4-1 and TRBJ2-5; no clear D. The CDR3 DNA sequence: TGCGCCAGCAGCCAAGATGCGAGAAGTGAGCAGTACTTC. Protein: CASSQDARSEQYF.